This is a list of T cell receptor beta chains from one sample in a study of Graves' ophthalmopathy and Graves' hyperthyroidism. TCRdb redid the calling of the multiplex PCR reads with MiXCR, one entry per CDR3 protein. Of hundreds of thousands of distinct CDR3 sequences listed, around 45% were seen once; the top ten hold around 43%. Sequencing was done on a sample of peripheral blood. These TCRs come from an adult man with Graves' ophthalmopathy. Both conserved end residues are part of each CDR3. Each record gives: D gene, J gene, clone size, V gene, CDR3 DNA, CDR3 protein. D genes are given only for firm matches. Rows may omit the clone size; those that give it use once, few, many or a size class.

>.|TRBJ2-7|.|TRBV13
TGTGCCAGCAGTCTACGACATACCTACGAGCAGTACTTC
CASSLRHTYEQYF
>.|TRBJ2-5|.|TRBV7-9
TGTGCCAGCAGCCCACGGGCAGCCCAAGAGACCCAGTACTTC
CASSPRAAQETQYF
>.|TRBJ1-2|few|TRBV5-8
TGTGCCAGCAGCTACCGACAGGTCCTCGGGGGCTACACCTTC
CASSYRQVLGGYTF
>.|TRBJ1-5|once|TRBV27
TGTGCCAGCAGCCCCGGGCGAGGGCCGCCTCAGCCCCAGCATTTT
CASSPGRGPPQPQHF
>TRBD2|TRBJ2-7|.|TRBV20-1
TGCAGTGCCAACACCGGGACTAGAGGGTCCAACGAGCAGTACTTC
CSANTGTRGSNEQYF
>.|TRBJ2-2|few|TRBV2
TGTGCCAGCAGTGTTGGGGCGGGAAACACCGGGGAGCTGTTTTTT
CASSVGAGNTGELFF
>TRBD2|TRBJ2-7|.|TRBV6-5
TGTGCCAGCAGTTCTAGCGGGGGTAGATATGAGCAGTACTTC
CASSSSGGRYEQYF
>.|TRBJ1-1|many|TRBV29-1
TGCAGCGTTCGGTCTCAGGGGAACACTGAAGCTTTCTTT
CSVRSQGNTEAFF
>.|TRBJ1-3|.|TRBV12-3/TRBV12-4
TGTGCCAGCAGCTTTGGGACGGGAAACACCATATATTTT
CASSFGTGNTIYF
>.|TRBJ1-2|few|TRBV29-1
TGCAGCGTTGTGGGGGACAAGCGCACGGGTGGCTACACCTTC
CSVVGDKRTGGYTF
>.|TRBJ1-5|few|TRBV7-8
TGTGCCAGCAGCTTAGAGTATCAGCCCCAGCATTTT
CASSLEYQPQHF
>TRBD1|TRBJ1-6|many|TRBV20-1
TGCAGTGCTCATCTTGACAGGGGGCTAGGCAATTCACCCCTCCACTTT
CSAHLDRGLGNSPLHF
>TRBD2|TRBJ2-7|few|TRBV5-8
TGTGCCAGCAGCCCGGGACTAGCGGGAGACGAGCAGTACTTC
CASSPGLAGDEQYF
>.|TRBJ1-1|few|TRBV5-1
TGCGCCAGCAGCTTATCGACGGTGAACACTGAAGCTTTCTTT
CASSLSTVNTEAFF
>.|TRBJ1-4|.|TRBV5-8
TGTGCCAGCAGTTTGGCCGGTAAATACTTGGGACTGTTTTTT
CASSLAGKYLGLFF
>.|TRBJ1-5|.|TRBV19
TGTGCCAGTAGTTTCAGGGCCCATCAGCCCCAGCATTTT
CASSFRAHQPQHF
>.|TRBJ1-4|once|TRBV20-1
TGCAGTGCTAGGGACGGAGATAATGAAAAACTGTTTTTT
CSARDGDNEKLFF
>.|TRBJ2-2|.|TRBV6-5
TGTGCCAGCAGGGAGGGGGGATACGACACCGGGGAGCTGTTTTTT
CASREGGYDTGELFF
>.|TRBJ1-2|many|TRBV24-1
TGTGCCACCAGTGATGGATCTTGGGATGGCTACACCTTC
CATSDGSWDGYTF
>.|TRBJ1-1|few|TRBV19
TGTGCCAGTAGCGACCAGGGAGTCACTGAAGCTTTCTTT
CASSDQGVTEAFF
>TRBD1|TRBJ2-7|.|TRBV6-6
TGTGCCAGCAGTTACGGGACAGTGAGCTCCTACGAGCAGTACTTC
CASSYGTVSSYEQYF
>TRBD1|TRBJ1-1|.|TRBV2
TGTGCCAGCAGGGGACAGGGACTATTTAGCGGAGCTTTCTTT
CASRGQGLFSGAFF
>.|TRBJ2-5|few|TRBV6-5
TGTGCCAGCAGAGACGAGGGACAACAAGAGACCCAGTACTTC
CASRDEGQQETQYF
>.|TRBJ1-6|.|TRBV19
TGTGCCAGTACCCTCAGGGGTCGGAATTCACCCCTCCACTTT
CASTLRGRNSPLHF
>.|TRBJ1-2|few|TRBV10-1
TGCGCCAGCAGGAAACAGATGAACTATGGCTACACCTTC
CASRKQMNYGYTF
>TRBD2|TRBJ2-3|.|TRBV19
TGTGCCACCAAGCGGGATGGGTTAGATACGCAGTATTTT
CATKRDGLDTQYF
>TRBD1|TRBJ2-7|.|TRBV7-3
TGTGCCAGCAGCGCCTCCGGGACAGACTCCTACGAGCAGTACTTC
CASSASGTDSYEQYF
>.|TRBJ2-2|few|TRBV29-1
TGCAGCGTTACGCAGGGGTCTTCCCCCACCGGGGAGCTGTTTTTT
CSVTQGSSPTGELFF
>.|TRBJ1-5|.|TRBV12-3/TRBV12-4
TGTGCCAGCAGTTTTTGGCCGCAGGTAGGGCCCCAGCATTTT
CASSFWPQVGPQHF
>.|TRBJ2-7|.|TRBV15
TGTGCCACCAGCAGGCTACAGAGGGACGAGCAGTACTTC
CATSRLQRDEQYF
>.|TRBJ2-3|.|TRBV10-3
TGTGCCATCAGTGAGCCGACAGCCCGGGATACGCAGTATTTT
CAISEPTARDTQYF
>.|TRBJ1-1|many|TRBV10-2
TGCGCCAGCGCACAGGGAGGTGAAGCTTTCTTT
CASAQGGEAFF
>.|TRBJ1-2|few|TRBV5-1
TGCGCCAGCAGCTTGACAGCGGGCAAGGGCTACACCTTC
CASSLTAGKGYTF
>.|TRBJ1-4|.|TRBV24-1
TGTGCCACCAGTGACCCAGTAGGGATAACGTGGGGGGCTAATGAAAAACTGTTTTTT
CATSDPVGITWGANEKLFF
>TRBD1|TRBJ1-2|few|TRBV7-3
TGTGCCAGCAGCACCTACAGGGGGCAAGGCTACACCTTC
CASSTYRGQGYTF